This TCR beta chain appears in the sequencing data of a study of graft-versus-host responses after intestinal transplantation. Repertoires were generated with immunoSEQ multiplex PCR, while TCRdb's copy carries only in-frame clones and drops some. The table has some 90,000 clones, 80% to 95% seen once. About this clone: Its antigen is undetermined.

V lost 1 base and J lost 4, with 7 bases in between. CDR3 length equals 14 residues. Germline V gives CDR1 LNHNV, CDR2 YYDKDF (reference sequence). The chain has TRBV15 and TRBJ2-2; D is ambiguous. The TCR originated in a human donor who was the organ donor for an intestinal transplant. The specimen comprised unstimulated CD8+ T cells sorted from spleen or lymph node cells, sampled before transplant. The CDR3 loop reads CATSRVPGTGELFF. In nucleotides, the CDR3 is TGTGCCACCAGCAGAGTACCAGGCACCGGGGAGCTGTTTTTT.